The 25 T cell receptor beta chains reported below all come from one sample, sequenced in a study of T cell repertoires in cytomegalovirus infection. TCRdb fed the reads into MiXCR, producing one record per CDR3 protein. This sample yields approximately 590,000 distinct CDR3 sequences, of which roughly 43% are seen a single time; 40% to 60% belongs to the top ten. Their antigen targets remain unknown. The specimen comprised cultured PBMCs, sampled from culture after CMV antigen stimulation. Receptors originate from a human donor in good health (CMV status not recorded). Some clones in this sample may be carry-over from other donors' samples.

The chain carries TRBV10-3 and TRBJ2-5; possible D gene TRBD2, 7 bases. The germline V and J ends were trimmed by 0 bases and 1 base, with 9 bases remaining between them. CDR1 is ENHRY, CDR2 SYGVKD, per germline. The CDR3 length is 15 residues. In DNA form, the CDR3 reads TGTGCCATCAGTGAGTCGAGGGGGGGCCAAGAGACCCAGTACTTC. This sequence encodes CAISESRGGQETQYF.

This rearrangement joins TRBV20-1 to TRBJ2-1; D not certain. Germline V gene data show CDR1 as DFQATT and CDR2 as SNEGSKA (reference sequence). V shed 0 bases and J shed 0 bases, with 12 bases lying between them. This CDR3 comprises 16 residues. In nucleotides, the CDR3 is TGCAGTGCTAGAGATCCCCGGGCCAGCTCCTACAATGAGCAGTTCTTC. Its translation is CSARDPRASSYNEQFF.

V and J are TRBV7-2 and TRBJ2-7, with TRBD1 matching 7 bases. Germline loops: CDR1 SGHTA, CDR2 FQGNSA. Losses at the gene ends were 0 bases for V and 4 bases for J; bases not matched to a gene: 3. The CDR3 runs 14 residues. The CDR3 is CASSLAWTGYEQYF. Written as DNA, the CDR3 is TGTGCCAGCAGCTTAGCGTGGACAGGATACGAGCAGTACTTC.

The table lists this clonotype with a few counts. V usage is TRBV7-9 and J usage is TRBJ1-4, with D possibly matching TRBD1 (6 bases). CDR3 length: 13 residues. V shed 5 bases and J shed 5 bases, with 9 bases lying between them. Germline V gene data show CDR1 as SEHNR and CDR2 as FQNEAQ (reference sequence). The CDR3 DNA reads TGTGCCAGCAGCAGCACAGGGAATGAAAAACTGTTTTTT. Translation: CASSSTGNEKLFF. Using reference TRBV7-9 and TRBJ1-4 for the parts outside the CDR3, the full variable domain is DTGVSQNPRHKITKRGQNVTFRCDPISEHNRLYWYRQTLGQGPEFLTYFQNEAQLEKSRLLSDRFSAERPKGSFSTLEIQRTEQGDSAMYLCASSSTGNEKLFFGSGTQLSVL.

The chain carries TRBV28 and TRBJ2-7; D is unclear. The CDR3 is 15 residues long. In germline, CDR1 is MDHEN, CDR2 SYDVKM. Trimming took off 7 bases at V and 2 bases at J, with 18 bases between the two ends. The CDR3 is CASITLARHPYEQYF. The CDR3 coding sequence is TGTGCCAGCATCACTTTAGCTCGGCACCCCTACGAGCAGTACTTC.

This clonotype was seen more than once but under ten times. V usage is TRBV2 and J usage is TRBJ2-1; TRBD2 aligns across 12 bases. Germline values: CDR1 SNHLY, CDR2 FYNNEI. This CDR3 spans 17 amino acids. V was clipped by 7 bases and J by 2 bases; unmatched bases: 9. The CDR3 region is CASKGTSGLGAYNEQFF. The CDR3 DNA sequence: TGTGCCAGCAAAGGGACTAGCGGGTTGGGCGCCTACAATGAGCAGTTCTTC.

At least ten counts were recorded for this clonotype. This chain's CDR3 is CASSAPGGAGYTF. Here the CDR3 DNA reads TGTGCCAGCAGCGCGCCAGGGGGCGCGGGCTACACCTTC. V is TRBV7-6 and J is TRBJ1-2, with 8 bases aligning to TRBD1. V was clipped by 5 bases and J by 8 bases; unmatched bases: 7. There are 13 residues in the CDR3. Germline-derived CDR1 and CDR2 are SGHVS and FNYEAQ.

This chain joins TRBV7-2 and TRBJ2-3; perhaps TRBD2 as D (6 bases). This CDR3 is 13 amino acids long. CDR1 SGHTA and CDR2 FQGNSA come from the germline V gene. The V gene lost 5 bases and the J gene lost 8 bases, with 14 bases spanning the gap. CDR3 in DNA: TGTGCCAGCAGCCCCGGGGGTGTGGGTACGCAGTATTTT. The encoded protein is CASSPGGVGTQYF.

This clonotype was counted a few times. The rearrangement links TRBV6-6 to TRBJ2-5, with 7 bases fitting TRBD2. Germline loops: CDR1 MNHNY, CDR2 SVGAGI (reference sequence). The trim removed 3 bases at V and 5 bases at J, leaving 6 bases unmatched. The CDR3 loop spans 14 amino acids. CDR3 amino acids: CASSYNSGLETQYF. The CDR3, as DNA: TGTGCCAGCAGTTATAATAGCGGGCTGGAGACCCAGTACTTC.

The chain uses TRBV11-2 and TRBJ2-2; TRBD2 aligns across 14 bases. Germline CDR1 reads SGHAT; CDR2 reads FQNNGV. The trim removed 4 bases at V and 6 bases at J, leaving 4 bases unmatched. This CDR3 is built from 16 residues. CDR3 sequence: CASSSPGLAGAGELFF. As DNA, the CDR3 is TGTGCCAGCAGCTCGCCGGGACTAGCGGGAGCCGGGGAGCTGTTTTTT.

The chain carries TRBV27 and TRBJ1-5; D not resolved. V was trimmed by 2 bases and J by 6 bases, leaving 8 bases between them. CDR1 is MNHEY and CDR2 is SMNVEV in the germline V gene (reference sequence). The CDR3 runs to 13 residues. The CDR3 here is CASSLMVFQPQHF. CDR3 bases: TGTGCCAGCAGTTTAATGGTATTTCAGCCCCAGCATTTT.

This chain connects TRBV4-3 to TRBJ2-1; 14 nucleotides agree with TRBD2. The V gene end was trimmed by 4 bases and the J gene end by 12 bases; junction bases not matched to a gene: 5. This CDR3 is built from 14 residues. In germline, CDR1 is LGHNA, CDR2 YSLEER. CDR3 sequence: CASSPGLAGVGQFF. The CDR3 DNA follows: TGCGCCAGCAGCCCGGGACTAGCGGGAGTAGGGCAGTTCTTC.

This clonotype was counted between two and nine times. The chain carries TRBV4-1 and TRBJ1-2, with 7 positions matching TRBD1. From germline, CDR1 is MGHRA and CDR2 YSYEKL. V lost 3 bases, J lost 2 bases, and 6 bases stayed unmatched. The CDR3 has 15 amino acids. The CDR3 spells CASSQPGTANYGYTF. The CDR3 DNA sequence: TGCGCCAGCAGCCAGCCCGGGACAGCCAACTATGGCTACACCTTC.

The chain carries TRBV6-2 or TRBV6-3 and TRBJ1-2; D remains ambiguous. V was cut by 2 bases and J by 5 bases, with 15 bases left in between. The length of the CDR3 is 15 residues. CDR1 and CDR2 from the germline V gene are MNHEY and SVGEGT. CDR3 DNA: TGTGCCAGCAGTTACGACGCGGGAGGGCCGTATGGCTACACCTTC. Its protein is CASSYDAGGPYGYTF.

The chain joins TRBV7-6 to TRBJ2-3; TRBD2 agrees at 7 bases. This CDR3 has 15 amino acids. CDR1 is SGHVS, CDR2 FNYEAQ, per germline. Germline trimming cut 1 base from V and 4 bases from J; bases unmatched to any gene: 5. The DNA for the CDR3 is TGTGCCAGCAGCTTAGGCGGGAGTCCGGCAGATACGCAGTATTTT. It yields the protein CASSLGGSPADTQYF.

V is TRBV28 and J is TRBJ2-1; 15 nucleotides match TRBD2. V was pared by 5 bases and J by 1 base, with 6 bases of the junction left unmatched. This CDR3 is built from 18 residues. The germline V gene has CDR1 MDHEN and CDR2 SYDVKM. CDR3 nucleotides: TGTGCCAGCAGTCCCCGGACTAGCGGGGGGGCGTCCTACAATGAGCAGTTCTTC. Translation: CASSPRTSGGASYNEQFF.

The genes are TRBV7-9 and TRBJ1-4, with 8 positions matching TRBD1. The CDR3 is 15 amino acids. The germline CDR1 and CDR2 sequences are SEHNR and FQNEAQ (reference sequence). The V segment lost 5 bases and the J segment 6 bases; nucleotides outside the gene matches: 8. CDR3 protein: CASSPRGQGYEKLFF. The CDR3 DNA reads as TGTGCCAGCAGCCCCCGAGGACAGGGCTATGAAAAACTGTTTTTT.

The rearrangement links TRBV5-4 to TRBJ2-7; TRBD2 matches 10 bases. The CDR3 totals 15 residues. The ends lost 5 bases at V and 0 bases at J; junction bases unmatched: 5. CDR1 and CDR2 (germline): SGHNT, YYREEE (reference sequence). The CDR3 reads CASSPAGGPSYEQYF. The CDR3, as DNA: TGTGCCAGCAGTCCAGCGGGAGGGCCCTCCTACGAGCAGTACTTC.

This clonotype has more than one count but fewer than ten. The chain has TRBV7-8 and TRBJ2-1; D gene ambiguous. V was trimmed by 4 bases and J by 6 bases, leaving 19 bases between them. The CDR3 runs 16 residues. Germline CDR1 and CDR2: SGHVS and FQNEAQ. The CDR3, as DNA: TGTGCCAGCAGCTCAGGCTGGGCTAAGTCCCGCAATGAGCAGTTCTTC. This gives the protein CASSSGWAKSRNEQFF.

The rearrangement links TRBV4-3 to TRBJ2-1; D is possibly TRBD2 (6 bases). Germline CDR1 and CDR2: LGHNA and YSLEER. The CDR3 totals 15 residues. The germline V and J ends were trimmed by 3 bases and 3 bases, with 12 bases remaining between them. The CDR3 here is CASSQDWGVYNEQFF. CDR3 DNA sequence: TGCGCCAGCAGCCAGGACTGGGGGGTCTACAATGAGCAGTTCTTC.

The chain has TRBV6-1 and TRBJ2-7; 11 nucleotides align to TRBD1. After removal of 3 bases from V and 3 bases from J, the junction contained 4 bases not matched to a gene. Germline lookup yields CDR1 MNHNS and CDR2 SASEGT. The CDR3 is 15 amino acids. The CDR3: CASSDGTGGIYEQYF. CDR3 DNA sequence: TGTGCCAGCAGTGATGGGACAGGGGGTATCTACGAGCAGTACTTC.

V gene TRBV6-1 combines with J gene TRBJ2-2; D may correspond to TRBD1 or TRBD2 (5 bases each). The CDR3 is 14 amino acids. Germline values: CDR1 MNHNS, CDR2 SASEGT. The germline V and J ends were trimmed by 2 bases and 5 bases, with 9 bases remaining between them. CDR3 in DNA: TGTGCCAGCAGTGAAAGGGGACGAACCGGGGAGCTGTTTTTT. Residues: CASSERGRTGELFF.

The chain's CDR3 is CASSYGQGQQYF. CDR3 in DNA: TGTGCCAGCAGCTACGGGCAGGGACAGCAGTACTTC. This chain uses TRBV7-9 with TRBJ2-7, with D tentatively TRBD1 or TRBD2 (5 bases each). The CDR3 consists of 12 residues. Trimming removed 4 bases at V and 8 bases at J, with 12 bases between. CDR1 and CDR2 (germline): SEHNR, FQNEAQ (reference sequence).

With regard to this clonotype: The CDR3 does not end in the conserved phenylalanine or tryptophan, so this is likely a read error. The chain is built from TRBV7-2 and TRBJ2-5, with D uncertain. Between the trimmed V and J ends, which lost 0 bases and 2 bases, there was a span of 13 bases. The CDR3 spans 16 residues. Germline V gene lookup returns CDR1 SGHTA and CDR2 FQGNSA. This CDR3 is CASSLAVGGGQETQYL. The CDR3 nucleotides read TGTGCCAGCAGCTTAGCGGTTGGTGGCGGACAAGAGACCCAGTACTTA.

This clonotype was counted a few times. The CDR3 loop reads CASSPGILYEQYF. The DNA for the CDR3 is TGTGCCAGTTCCCCCGGGATCCTCTACGAGCAGTACTTC. This rearrangement joins TRBV6-6 to TRBJ2-7; the D gene is possibly TRBD2 (5 bases). CDR1 MNHNY and CDR2 SVGAGI come from the germline V gene (reference sequence). CDR3 size: 13 residues. Trimming took 9 bases from V and 3 from J, leaving 15 bases between them.